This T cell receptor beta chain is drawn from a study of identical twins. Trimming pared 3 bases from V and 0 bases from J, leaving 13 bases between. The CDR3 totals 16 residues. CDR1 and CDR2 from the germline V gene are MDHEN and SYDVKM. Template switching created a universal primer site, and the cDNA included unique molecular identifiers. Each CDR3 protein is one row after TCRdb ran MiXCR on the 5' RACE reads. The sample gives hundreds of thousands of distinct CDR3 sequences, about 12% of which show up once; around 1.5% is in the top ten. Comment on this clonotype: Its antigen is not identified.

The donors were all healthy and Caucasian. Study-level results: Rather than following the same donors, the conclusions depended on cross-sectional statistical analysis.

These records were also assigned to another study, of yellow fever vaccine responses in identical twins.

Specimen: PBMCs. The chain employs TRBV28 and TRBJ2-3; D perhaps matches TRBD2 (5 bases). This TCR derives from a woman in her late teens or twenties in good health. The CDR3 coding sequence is TGTGCCAGCAGTTTGCCCAGTGCGGGTAGCACAGATACGCAGTATTTT. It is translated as CASSLPSAGSTDTQYF.